This T cell receptor beta chain stems from a study of human T cells and chemical hapten exposure. Time point meaning: pre-sensitization, week 0. Treatment meaning: therapeutic diphenylcyclopropenone sensitization with weekly scalp DPC. Patch tests were applied only after blood draws. One entry per CDR3 protein, called by TCRdb with MiXCR from the RACE reads. This table has around 120,000 distinct CDR3 sequences, about 14% appearing once. This sequence was found in a woman between 18 and 29 years old with alopecia areata. Some clones in this sample may be carry-over from other donors' samples. Sequencing used whole blood, obtained in connection with sensitization to the hapten diphenylcyclopropenone (DPC).

The CDR3 sequence is CASSLEFGAGDTQYF. The CDR3 DNA follows: TGTGCCAGCAGCTTAGAGTTCGGGGCAGGAGATACGCAGTATTTT. This chain uses TRBV7-6 with TRBJ2-3, with D possibly called TRBD1 or TRBD2 (5 bases each). V lost 1 base and J lost 5, with 13 bases in between. Germline assignment: CDR1 SGHVS and CDR2 FNYEAQ. The CDR3 is 15 amino acids.